This TCR beta chain derives from a study of T cells in Graves' hyperthyroidism and ophthalmopathy. Ophthalmopathy cases scored 3 or more on the Clinical Activity Score and 4 or more on NOSPECS grade, with duration below 3 months. The CDR3 covers 15 residues. Per the germline V gene, CDR1 is PRHDT and CDR2 is FYEKMQ (reference sequence). V was trimmed by 4 bases and J by 5 bases, leaving 17 bases between them. RNA transcripts served as the template for amplifying TCR beta CDR3 regions. Researchers ran a first-round RT-PCR on the TCR CDR3 using the HTBI primer set. TCRdb reprocessed the multiplex PCR reads via MiXCR and lists one record per CDR3 protein. The repertoire has 34,000 or so distinct CDR3 sequences, 40% to 65% of them found once; the top ten carry about 25%. The study, taken as a whole, reports: Ophthalmopathy was identified by the model a median 6.5 months ahead of onset.

This clonotype has ten or more counts. The antigen remains undetermined. The rearrangement links TRBV13 to TRBJ2-5, with a possible D match to TRBD1 (5 bases). Sequencing was done on a sample of blood. This TCR was sampled from a woman aged 40-49 years with Graves' ophthalmopathy. This CDR3 is CASSSTATLRETQYF. CDR3 sequence (DNA): TGTGCCAGCAGCTCGACAGCGACTCTCCGGGAGACCCAGTACTTC.